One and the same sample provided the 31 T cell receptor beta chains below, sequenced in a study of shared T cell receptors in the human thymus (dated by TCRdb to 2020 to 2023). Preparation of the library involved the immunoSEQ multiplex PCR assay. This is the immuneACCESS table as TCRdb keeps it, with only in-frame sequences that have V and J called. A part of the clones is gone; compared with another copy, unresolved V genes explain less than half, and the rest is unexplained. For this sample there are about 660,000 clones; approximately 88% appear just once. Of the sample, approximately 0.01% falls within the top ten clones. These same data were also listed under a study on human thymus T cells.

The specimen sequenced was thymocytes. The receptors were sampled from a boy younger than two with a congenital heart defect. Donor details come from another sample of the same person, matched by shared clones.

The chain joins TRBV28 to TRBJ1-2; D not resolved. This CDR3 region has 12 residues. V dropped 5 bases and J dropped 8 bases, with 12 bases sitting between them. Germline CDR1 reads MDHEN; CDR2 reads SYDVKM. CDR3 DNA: TGTGCCAGCAGTCCGCGGGCCCAAGGCTACACCTTC. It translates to CASSPRAQGYTF.

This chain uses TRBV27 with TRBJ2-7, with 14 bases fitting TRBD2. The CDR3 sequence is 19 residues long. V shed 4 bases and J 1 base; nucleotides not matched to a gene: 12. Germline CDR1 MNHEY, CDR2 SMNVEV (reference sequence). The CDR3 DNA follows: TGTGCCAGCAGTTGGGGGACTAGCGGGAGCCTCCCCGGTTCCTACGAGCAGTACTTC. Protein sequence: CASSWGTSGSLPGSYEQYF.

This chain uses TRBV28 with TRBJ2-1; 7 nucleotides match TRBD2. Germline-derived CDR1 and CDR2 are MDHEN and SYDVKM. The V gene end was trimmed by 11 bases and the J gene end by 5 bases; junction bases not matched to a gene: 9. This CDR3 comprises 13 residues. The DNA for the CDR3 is TGTGCCTCCCAAGGACTAGGCCACAATGAGCAGTTCTTC. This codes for CASQGLGHNEQFF.

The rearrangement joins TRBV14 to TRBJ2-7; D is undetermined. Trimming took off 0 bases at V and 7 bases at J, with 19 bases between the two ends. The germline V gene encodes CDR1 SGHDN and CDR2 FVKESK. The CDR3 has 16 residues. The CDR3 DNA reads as TGTGCCAGCAGCCAAGAGCAGGTCGGCACCCTTTGGGAGCAGTACTTC. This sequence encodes CASSQEQVGTLWEQYF.

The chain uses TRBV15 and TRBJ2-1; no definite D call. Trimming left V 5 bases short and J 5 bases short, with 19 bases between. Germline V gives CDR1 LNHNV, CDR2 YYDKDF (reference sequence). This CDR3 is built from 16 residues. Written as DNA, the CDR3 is TGTGCCACCAGCTGGAGTCAGCGAGACCCCAACAATGAGCAGTTCTTC. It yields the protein CATSWSQRDPNNEQFF.

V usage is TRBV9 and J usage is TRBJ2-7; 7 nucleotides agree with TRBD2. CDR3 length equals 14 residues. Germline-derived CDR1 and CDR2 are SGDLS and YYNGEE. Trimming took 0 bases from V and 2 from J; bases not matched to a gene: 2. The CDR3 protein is CASSVVRGAYEQYF. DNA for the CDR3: TGTGCCAGCAGCGTAGTCCGGGGGGCCTACGAGCAGTACTTC.

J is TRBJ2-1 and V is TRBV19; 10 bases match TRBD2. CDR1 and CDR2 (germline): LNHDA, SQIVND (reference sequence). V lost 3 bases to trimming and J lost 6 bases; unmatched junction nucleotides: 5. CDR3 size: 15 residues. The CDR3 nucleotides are TGTGCCAGTAGTATGGGTAGCGGGAGGAGCAATGAGCAGTTCTTC. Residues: CASSMGSGRSNEQFF.

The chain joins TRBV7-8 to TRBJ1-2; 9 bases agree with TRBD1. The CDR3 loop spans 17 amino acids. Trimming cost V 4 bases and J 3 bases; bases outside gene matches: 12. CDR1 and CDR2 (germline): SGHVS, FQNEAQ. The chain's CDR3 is CASSSRDRDDSDYGYTF. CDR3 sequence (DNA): TGTGCCAGCAGCTCACGGGACAGGGACGATTCTGACTATGGCTACACCTTC. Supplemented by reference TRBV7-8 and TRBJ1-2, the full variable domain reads GAGVSQSPRYKVAKRGQDVALRCDPISGHVSLFWYQQALGQGPEFLTYFQNEAQLDKSGLPSDRFFAERPEGSVSTLKIQRTQQEDSAVYLCASSSRDRDDSDYGYTFGSGTRLTVV.

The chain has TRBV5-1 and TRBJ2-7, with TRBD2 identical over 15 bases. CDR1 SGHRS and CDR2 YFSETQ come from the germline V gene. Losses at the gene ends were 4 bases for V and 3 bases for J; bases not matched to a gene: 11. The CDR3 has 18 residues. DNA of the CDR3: TGCGCCAGCAGCCCCGCGGGACTAGCGGGAGGCCGTTACTACGAGCAGTACTTC. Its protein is CASSPAGLAGGRYYEQYF.

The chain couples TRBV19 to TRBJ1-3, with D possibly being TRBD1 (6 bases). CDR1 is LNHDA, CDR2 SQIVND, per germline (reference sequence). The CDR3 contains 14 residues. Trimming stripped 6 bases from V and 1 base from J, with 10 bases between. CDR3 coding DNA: TGTGCCAGTAGCGTCAGGGGTTCTGGAAACACCATATATTTT. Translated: CASSVRGSGNTIYF.

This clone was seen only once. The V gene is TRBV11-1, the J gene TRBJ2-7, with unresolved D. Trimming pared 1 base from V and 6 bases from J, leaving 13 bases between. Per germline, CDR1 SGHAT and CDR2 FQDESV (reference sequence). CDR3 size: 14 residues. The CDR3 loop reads CASSLVVRVSEQYF. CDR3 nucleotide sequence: TGTGCCAGCAGCTTAGTCGTTCGGGTAAGCGAGCAGTACTTC.

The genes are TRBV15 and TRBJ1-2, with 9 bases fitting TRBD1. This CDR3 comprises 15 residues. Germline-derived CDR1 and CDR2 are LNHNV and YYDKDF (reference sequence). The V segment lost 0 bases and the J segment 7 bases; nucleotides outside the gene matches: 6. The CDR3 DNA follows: TGTGCCACCAGCAGAGATCTCGGGACAGGGCCTGGCTACACCTTC. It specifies CATSRDLGTGPGYTF.

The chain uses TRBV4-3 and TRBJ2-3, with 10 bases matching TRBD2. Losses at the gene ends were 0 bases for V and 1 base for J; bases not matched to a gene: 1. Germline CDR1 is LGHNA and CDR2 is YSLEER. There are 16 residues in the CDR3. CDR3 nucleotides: TGCGCCAGCAGCCAAGAGACTAGCGGGCGCACAGATACGCAGTATTTT. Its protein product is CASSQETSGRTDTQYF.

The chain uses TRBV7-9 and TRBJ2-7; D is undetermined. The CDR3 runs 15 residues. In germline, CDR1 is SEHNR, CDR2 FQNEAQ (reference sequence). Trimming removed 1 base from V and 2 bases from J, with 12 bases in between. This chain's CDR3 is CASSLGYSRAYEQYF. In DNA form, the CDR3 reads TGTGCCAGCAGCTTAGGATACTCTAGAGCCTACGAGCAGTACTTC.

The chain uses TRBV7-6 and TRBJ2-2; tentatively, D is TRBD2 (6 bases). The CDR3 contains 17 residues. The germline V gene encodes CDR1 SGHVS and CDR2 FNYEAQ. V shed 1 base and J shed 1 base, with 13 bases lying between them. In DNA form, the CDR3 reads TGTGCCAGCAGCTTAGGGGTGAGCGGGCAGAACACCGGGGAGCTGTTTTTT. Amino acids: CASSLGVSGQNTGELFF.

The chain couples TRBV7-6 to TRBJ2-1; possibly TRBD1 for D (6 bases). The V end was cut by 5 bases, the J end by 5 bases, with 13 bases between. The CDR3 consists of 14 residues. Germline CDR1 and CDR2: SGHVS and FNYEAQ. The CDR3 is CASSPGQGNNEQFF. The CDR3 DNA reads TGTGCCAGCAGCCCGGGTCAGGGGAACAATGAGCAGTTCTTC.

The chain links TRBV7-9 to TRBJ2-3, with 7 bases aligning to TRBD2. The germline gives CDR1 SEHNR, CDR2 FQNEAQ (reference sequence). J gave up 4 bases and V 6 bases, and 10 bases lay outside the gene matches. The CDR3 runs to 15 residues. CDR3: CASRGEGPPADTQYF. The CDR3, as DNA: TGTGCCAGCAGGGGGGAGGGTCCCCCTGCAGATACGCAGTATTTT.

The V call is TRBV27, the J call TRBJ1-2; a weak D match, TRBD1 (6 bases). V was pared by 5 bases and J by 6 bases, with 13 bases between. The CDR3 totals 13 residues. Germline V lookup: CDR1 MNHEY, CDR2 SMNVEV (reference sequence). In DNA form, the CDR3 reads TGTGCCAGCAGTAGGGGGTACGGAAATGGCTACACCTTC. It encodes CASSRGYGNGYTF.

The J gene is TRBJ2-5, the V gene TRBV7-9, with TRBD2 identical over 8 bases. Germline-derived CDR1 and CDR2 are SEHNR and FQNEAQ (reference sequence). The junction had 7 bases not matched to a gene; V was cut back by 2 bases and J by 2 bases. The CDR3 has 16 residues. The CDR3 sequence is CASSLRGGGRQETQYF. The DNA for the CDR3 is TGTGCCAGCAGCTTACGGGGGGGAGGCAGACAAGAGACCCAGTACTTC.

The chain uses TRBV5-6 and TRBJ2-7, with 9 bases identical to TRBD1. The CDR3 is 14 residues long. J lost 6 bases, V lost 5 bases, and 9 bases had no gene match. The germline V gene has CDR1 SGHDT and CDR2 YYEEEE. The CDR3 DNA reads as TGTGCCAGCAGTGCCGGGACAGGGACTTTCGAGCAGTACTTC. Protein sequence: CASSAGTGTFEQYF.

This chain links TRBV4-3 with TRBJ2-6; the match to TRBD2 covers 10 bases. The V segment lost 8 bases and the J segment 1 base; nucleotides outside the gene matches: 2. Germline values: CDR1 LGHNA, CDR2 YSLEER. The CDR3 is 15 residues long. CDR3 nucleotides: TGCGCCAGCGGACTAGCGGTTTCTGGGGCCAACGTCCTGACTTTC. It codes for CASGLAVSGANVLTF.

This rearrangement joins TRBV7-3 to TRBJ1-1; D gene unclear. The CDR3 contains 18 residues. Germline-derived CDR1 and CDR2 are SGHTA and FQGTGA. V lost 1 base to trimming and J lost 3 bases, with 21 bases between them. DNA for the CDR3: TGTGCCAGCAGCTTAAGAGGGCGGAGAGTCTCGGACGACACTGAAGCTTTCTTT. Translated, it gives CASSLRGRRVSDDTEAFF.

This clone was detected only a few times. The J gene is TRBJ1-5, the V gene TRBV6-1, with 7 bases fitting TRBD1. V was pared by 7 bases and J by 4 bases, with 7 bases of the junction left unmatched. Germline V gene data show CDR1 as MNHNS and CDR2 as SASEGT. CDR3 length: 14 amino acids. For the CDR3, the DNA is TGTGCCAGCATTGACGGGACAGAAAATCAGCCCCAGCATTTT. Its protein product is CASIDGTENQPQHF.

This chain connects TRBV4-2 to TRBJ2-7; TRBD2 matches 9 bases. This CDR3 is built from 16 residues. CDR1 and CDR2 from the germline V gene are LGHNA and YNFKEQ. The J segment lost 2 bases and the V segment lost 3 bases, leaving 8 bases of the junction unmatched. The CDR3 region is CASSQNTGTSPYEQYF. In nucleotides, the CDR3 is TGTGCCAGCAGCCAGAACACCGGGACTAGCCCCTACGAGCAGTACTTC.

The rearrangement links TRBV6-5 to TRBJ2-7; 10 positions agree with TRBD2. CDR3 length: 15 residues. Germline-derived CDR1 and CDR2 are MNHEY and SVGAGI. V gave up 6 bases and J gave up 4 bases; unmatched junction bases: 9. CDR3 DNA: TGTGCCAGCAGAAACCCAGGACTAGCGGAATACGAGCAGTACTTC. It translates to CASRNPGLAEYEQYF.

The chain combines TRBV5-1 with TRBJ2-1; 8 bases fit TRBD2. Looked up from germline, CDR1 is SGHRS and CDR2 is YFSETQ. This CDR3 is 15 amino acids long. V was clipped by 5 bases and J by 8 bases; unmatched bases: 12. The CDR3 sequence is CASSHSGKVEDEQFF. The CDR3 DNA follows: TGCGCCAGCAGTCATAGCGGGAAGGTTGAGGATGAGCAGTTCTTC.

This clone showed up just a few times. The CDR3 DNA follows: TGTGCCACCAGCAGCATCGGCGTCAGGAGGAATGAGCAGTTCTTC. Translating gives CATSSIGVRRNEQFF. The J gene is TRBJ2-1, the V gene TRBV15; weak D call: TRBD2 (5 bases). This CDR3 spans 15 amino acids. Germline V gene data show CDR1 as LNHNV and CDR2 as YYDKDF (reference sequence). V lost 3 bases and J 7 bases, leaving 16 bases between the germline ends.

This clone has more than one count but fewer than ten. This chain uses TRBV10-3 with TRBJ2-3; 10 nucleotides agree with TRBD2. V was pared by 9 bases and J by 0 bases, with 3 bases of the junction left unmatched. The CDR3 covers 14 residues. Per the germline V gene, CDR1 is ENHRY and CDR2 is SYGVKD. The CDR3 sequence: CAISTSGSTDTQYF. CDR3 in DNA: TGTGCCATATCGACTAGCGGGAGCACAGATACGCAGTATTTT.

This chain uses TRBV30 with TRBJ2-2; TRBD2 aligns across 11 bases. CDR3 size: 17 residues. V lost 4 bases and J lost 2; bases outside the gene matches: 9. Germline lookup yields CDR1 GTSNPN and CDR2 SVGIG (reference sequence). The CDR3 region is CAWTPGLADKNTGELFF. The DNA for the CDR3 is TGTGCCTGGACCCCGGGACTAGCGGATAAAAACACCGGGGAGCTGTTTTTT. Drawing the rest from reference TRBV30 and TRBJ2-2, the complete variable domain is SQTIHQWPATLVQPVGSPLSLECTVEGTSNPNLYWYRQAAGRGLQLLFYSVGIGQISSEVPQNLSASRPQDRQFILSSKKLLLSDSGFYLCAWTPGLADKNTGELFFGEGSRLTVL.

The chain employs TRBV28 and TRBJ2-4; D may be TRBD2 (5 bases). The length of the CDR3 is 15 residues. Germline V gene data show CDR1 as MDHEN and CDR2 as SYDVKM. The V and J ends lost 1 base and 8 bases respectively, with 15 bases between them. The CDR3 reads CASSLYRTTGDIQYF. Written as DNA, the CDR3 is TGTGCCAGCAGTTTATATCGGACCACCGGGGACATTCAGTACTTC. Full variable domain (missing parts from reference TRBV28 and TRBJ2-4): DVKVTQSSRYLVKRTGEKVFLECVQDMDHENMFWYRQDPGLGLRLIYFSYDVKMKEKGDIPEGYSVSREKKERFSLILESASTNQTSMYLCASSLYRTTGDIQYFGAGTRLSVL.

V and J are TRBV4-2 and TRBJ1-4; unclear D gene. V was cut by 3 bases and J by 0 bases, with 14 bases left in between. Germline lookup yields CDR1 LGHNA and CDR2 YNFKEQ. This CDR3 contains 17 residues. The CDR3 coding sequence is TGTGCCAGCAGCCAGCCCTCCCGGCGGGCAACTAATGAAAAACTGTTTTTT. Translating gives CASSQPSRRATNEKLFF.